This TCR beta chain was recovered during a study of blood T cell repertoires in COVID-19. About the study: Material from acute and convalescent COVID-19 was sourced from the United States, Italy and Spain. PBMCs, B-cell-depleted T cells, or T cells were the source of the cDNA or gDNA that made up the material.

The CDR3 runs to 16 residues. V was pared by 2 bases and J by 0 bases, with 13 bases between. Looked up from germline, CDR1 is MNHEY and CDR2 is SVGAGI. TCRdb's table, derived via immunoSEQ multiplex PCR, lists solely in-frame clones and lacks some. The table records about 97,000 clones, around 90% of them present only once. The receptor's source is a woman aged 45-65 years with COVID-19, enrolled during active disease. The specimen was peripheral blood. The chain couples TRBV6-5 to TRBJ1-1; no firm D call. The CDR3 region is CASSYQAGRMNTEAFF. CDR3 coding DNA: TGTGCCAGCAGTTACCAGGCCGGGAGAATGAACACTGAAGCTTTCTTT.